The source of this T cell receptor (beta chain) is a study of OX40 agonist ivuxolimab in advanced cancers. CDR1 and CDR2 (germline): SGHNT, YENEEA. V shed 6 bases and J 6 bases; nucleotides not matched to a gene: 7. The CDR3 consists of 14 residues. The protocol was immunoSEQ multiplex PCR, while the TCRdb copy is restricted to in-frame clones and leaves out a portion. The sample contains tens of thousands of clones, more than 65% of which appear only once. The source of this sequence is an adult with an advanced solid tumor such as melanoma, head and neck, liver or kidney cancer. The rearrangement links TRBV11-3 to TRBJ2-3, with 9 bases identical to TRBD2. The starting material was CD4+ or CD8+ T cells sorted from blood, obtained in a trial of the OX40 agonist ivuxolimab. CDR3 bases: TGTGCCAGCAGTTCTACCGGGACTAGCGATACGCAGTATTTT. This sequence encodes CASSSTGTSDTQYF.